This is a list of T cell receptor beta chains from one sample in a study of T cell clonotyping in hematopoietic cell transplantation. Some clones are missing from TCRdb's copy, which holds only in-frame ones; the method was immunoSEQ multiplex PCR. The repertoire holds about 45,000 clones, 94% seen once, with around 0.81% in the top ten. The sequenced sample was peripheral blood mononuclear cells. These receptors all stem from a woman aged 45-65 years in good health. Some clones in this sample may be carry-over from other donors' samples. Each CDR3 is given with its conserved first and last residue. The D gene is left open where the match is weak.

d_gene	v_gene	j_gene	CDR3nt	CDR3aa
.	TRBV6-5	TRBJ1-4	TGTGCCAGCAGTCGACGGGACGGGAGAGGGGAAAAACTGTTTTTT	CASSRRDGRGEKLFF
.	TRBV5-4	TRBJ1-2	TGTGCCAGCAGCTACCCCCCAGGGGTCACCTATGGCTACACCTTC	CASSYPPGVTYGYTF
TRBD2	TRBV19	TRBJ2-7	TGTGCCAGTAGTATAAGGCAGGGAGGGTCCTACGAGCAGTACTTC	CASSIRQGGSYEQYF
.	TRBV5-6	TRBJ1-2	TGTGCCAGCAGCCAGGGACAAGGAGGATATGGCTACACCTTC	CASSQGQGGYGYTF
.	TRBV30	TRBJ2-5	TGTGCCTGGAGGGGGAACCAAGAGACCCAGTACTTC	CAWRGNQETQYF
.	TRBV6-6	TRBJ1-2	TGTGCCAGCAGTTCACACCGCCGGGACACCAGCTACACCTTC	CASSSHRRDTSYTF
TRBD1	TRBV28	TRBJ1-4	TGTGCCAGCAGTACAGGGGCCGGGAGGGAAAAACTGTTTTTT	CASSTGAGREKLFF
.	TRBV19	TRBJ1-1	TGTGCCAGTAGTATTAATCGGGGAAAGGGCACTGAAGCTTTCTTT	CASSINRGKGTEAFF
TRBD1	TRBV28	TRBJ1-5	TGTGCCAGCAGTCAGCAGGGGGCGCGGGGTCAGCCCCAGCATTTT	CASSQQGARGQPQHF
TRBD2	TRBV11-1	TRBJ2-2	TGTGCCAGCAGCCCCGGACTAGCGGTGAACACCGGGGAGCTGTTTTTT	CASSPGLAVNTGELFF
.	TRBV4-3	TRBJ2-3	TGCGCCAGCAGCCAAGATCCAGTCGGGAACACAGATACGCAGTATTTT	CASSQDPVGNTDTQYF
.	TRBV12-1	TRBJ1-2	TGTGCCAGCAGCTCTTCGACAAACAGGGGTAATGGCTACACCTTC	CASSSSTNRGNGYTF
.	TRBV7-2	TRBJ1-6	TGTGCCAGCAGCTTTTACGGTGCCCACGACCCTATTCCTTCACCCCTCCACTTT	CASSFYGAHDPIPSPLHF
.	TRBV5-4	TRBJ1-1	TGTGCCAGCAGCTTTTCCGGGCTAGCAGCTTTCTTT	CASSFSGLAAFF
.	TRBV9	TRBJ2-7	TGTGCCAGCAGCGTAGGTCAGGGGTCAGGCTACGAGCAGTACTTC	CASSVGQGSGYEQYF
TRBD1	TRBV2	TRBJ1-6	TGTGCCAGCAGTGGGCAGGGGGCAGGTTCACCCCTCCACTTT	CASSGQGAGSPLHF
.	TRBV11-3	TRBJ2-5	TGTGCCAGCAGCCAGGGGGGACAAGAGACCCAGTACTTC	CASSQGGQETQYF
TRBD1	TRBV10-3	TRBJ1-4	TGTGCCATCAGTGAGTCGGGACAGGGAGGGGAAAAACTGTTTTTT	CAISESGQGGEKLFF
.	TRBV30	TRBJ1-6	TGTGCCTGGAGTGATCAGGGAGCGAATAATTCACCCCTCCACTTT	CAWSDQGANNSPLHF
TRBD2	TRBV7-3	TRBJ2-3	TGTGCCAGCAGCCTTACGGACGGGGGGGGCCGGACAGATACGCAGTATTTT	CASSLTDGGGRTDTQYF
.	TRBV7-2	TRBJ2-5	TGTGCCAGCACCAAAGGGGGATACGAGACCCAGTACTTC	CASTKGGYETQYF
TRBD1	TRBV11-3	TRBJ1-1	TGTGCCAGCAGCAGACAGGGGTCAGCTGAAGCTTTCTTT	CASSRQGSAEAFF
TRBD1	TRBV28	TRBJ1-6	TGTGCCAGCATTCAGGGGGAAGGCTCACCCCTCCACTTT	CASIQGEGSPLHF
.	TRBV5-4	TRBJ1-1	TGTGCCAGCACCCCTAGGGGGGGGGCTTCGAACCTAGGGGAAGCTTTCTTT	CASTPRGGASNLGEAFF
.	TRBV15	TRBJ1-2	TGTGCCACCAGCAGAGACATAGGGTCCCCATATGGCTACACCTTC	CATSRDIGSPYGYTF